These T cell receptor beta chains were read from a single sample in a study of blood T cell repertoires in COVID-19. Profiling relied on immunoSEQ multiplex PCR, and the TCRdb table lists in-frame clones only, not all of them. In the table there are around 24,000 clones, about 82% of which are singletons. Input material: peripheral blood. These receptors all stem from a human donor with active COVID-19. The donor label of this sample is uncertain. The CDR3 runs from the conserved cysteine through the conserved F or W. Each record gives: V gene, D gene, clone size, J gene, CDR3 DNA, CDR3 protein. D genes are given only for firm matches. Clone sizes are given selectively: once, few, many, or a class where the clone is expanded.

TRBV19	TRBD1	-	TRBJ1-2	TGTGCCAGTAGTATGGGGGCCGGGACAGACTATGGCTACACCTTC	CASSMGAGTDYGYTF
TRBV6-2/TRBV6-3	-	-	TRBJ2-2	TGTGCCAGCAGTTGGTCCCGGGACACCGGGGAGCTGTTTTTT	CASSWSRDTGELFF
TRBV7-8	TRBD2	-	TRBJ2-1	TGTGCCAGCAGCTCCTCAGCGGGGAGTAATGAGCAGTTCTTC	CASSSSAGSNEQFF
TRBV5-4	TRBD1	-	TRBJ2-2	TGTGCCAGCAGCTTGGCAGGGACAGGGCCCACCGGGGAGCTGTTTTTT	CASSLAGTGPTGELFF
TRBV9	TRBD1	-	TRBJ2-6	TGTGCCAGCAGCGCGACAGGGACAGGGGCCGGGGCCAACGTCCTGACTTTC	CASSATGTGAGANVLTF
TRBV7-3	TRBD2	-	TRBJ2-2	TGTGCCAGCAGCTTCGGACTAGCCGGCGGGGAGCTGTTTTTT	CASSFGLAGGELFF
TRBV25-1	-	-	TRBJ1-1	TGTGCCAGCAGTGAAATTCGTGGGGGGGTGAACACTGAAGCTTTCTTT	CASSEIRGGVNTEAFF
TRBV5-1	TRBD1	-	TRBJ2-7	TGCGCCAGCAGGGACAGGGCTTCTAGAGACGAGCAGTACTTC	CASRDRASRDEQYF
TRBV7-9	TRBD2	-	TRBJ2-3	TGTGCCAGCAGCTTAGGGGGTCTAGCGGGGACCACAGATACGCAGTATTTT	CASSLGGLAGTTDTQYF
TRBV6-6	TRBD1	-	TRBJ2-3	TGTGCCACCACCCCCGGACAGGCAGATACGCAGTATTTT	CATTPGQADTQYF
TRBV3-1/TRBV3-2	TRBD2	-	TRBJ2-3	TGTGCCAGCAGCCAAGATGTAGCGGGGGAATTAGGCCCCACAGATACGCAGTATTTT	CASSQDVAGELGPTDTQYF
TRBV28	TRBD2	-	TRBJ2-4	TGTGCCAGCAGTCGCCCGGGGGGGGTAGCCAAAAACATTCAGTACTTC	CASSRPGGVAKNIQYF
TRBV28	-	-	TRBJ2-7	TGTGCCAGCAGAATAAATGGACTAGAGCAGTACTTC	CASRINGLEQYF
TRBV5-8	-	few	TRBJ2-7	TGTGCCAGCAGCTTGGGGGGCCAGGGGATTTACGAGCAGTACTTC	CASSLGGQGIYEQYF
TRBV7-3	-	-	TRBJ2-5	TGTGCCAGCAGGGTTGGTCTAGATGGTGAGACCCAGTACTTC	CASRVGLDGETQYF
TRBV6-1	-	-	TRBJ1-2	TGTGCCAGCAGTGAAGCGTCTCAAGCGAACTATGGCTACACCTTC	CASSEASQANYGYTF
TRBV9	TRBD2	-	TRBJ2-2	TGTGCCAGCAGCGTGCTCGGGACTAGCGGGGGACACACCGGGGAGCTGTTTTTT	CASSVLGTSGGHTGELFF
TRBV11-2	-	-	TRBJ1-1	TGTGCCAGCAGCTTTCGGGGAGCTGAAGCTTTCTTT	CASSFRGAEAFF
TRBV19	TRBD1	-	TRBJ2-7	TGTGCCAGTAGTAGAGGGGGCGCGGACGAGCAGTACTTC	CASSRGGADEQYF
TRBV5-1	-	-	TRBJ1-2	TGCGCCAGCAGCTTAGACAGGAACTATGGCTACACCTTC	CASSLDRNYGYTF
TRBV18	TRBD2	once	TRBJ2-3	TGTGCCAGCTCACCACGGCTAGCGGGGACAGATACGCAGTATTTT	CASSPRLAGTDTQYF
TRBV11-2	TRBD1	-	TRBJ2-3	TGTGCCAGCAGCTTTGGACAGGGAGGGCAGTATTTT	CASSFGQGGQYF
TRBV5-1	TRBD2	-	TRBJ2-3	TGCGCCAGCAGCTTGGGCGGGACTAGCTCGACAGATACGCAGTATTTT	CASSLGGTSSTDTQYF
TRBV11-2	-	-	TRBJ2-5	TGTGCCAGCAGCTTAGCGTATACGGGGTACTCGACCCAGTACTTC	CASSLAYTGYSTQYF
TRBV10-3	TRBD1	-	TRBJ2-7	TGTGCCATCACCCACGGGACAGGGGACGAGCAGTACTTC	CAITHGTGDEQYF
TRBV4-2	TRBD2	-	TRBJ2-7	TGTGCCAGCAGCCCGGGACTAGCGGAGTCCTACGAGCAGTACTTC	CASSPGLAESYEQYF
TRBV2	-	-	TRBJ2-7	TGTGCCAGCCGTCGGGGGACGGGAGTCGAGCAGTACTTC	CASRRGTGVEQYF
TRBV4-1	-	-	TRBJ1-1	TGCGCCAGCAGCCACTCTCAGGGCCCATGGGGCACTGAAGCTTTCTTT	CASSHSQGPWGTEAFF
TRBV5-6	-	-	TRBJ2-3	TGTGCCAGCAGCCACGGGACTTTACCAGAGCGGTATTTT	CASSHGTLPERYF
TRBV6-2/TRBV6-3	TRBD1	-	TRBJ2-7	TGTGCCAGCAGCCAAACGGGACAGGGTCCCTACGAGCAGTACTTC	CASSQTGQGPYEQYF
TRBV30	-	-	TRBJ1-6	TGTGCCTGTTCCAGGGATCTTAATTCACCCCTCCACTTT	CACSRDLNSPLHF
TRBV9	-	-	TRBJ1-1	TGTGCCAGCAGCGAATCGACAGGACGGGACACTGAAGCTTTCTTT	CASSESTGRDTEAFF
TRBV7-8	-	-	TRBJ2-5	TGTGCCGGAGGGGGGGGGACTCAAGAGACCCAGTACTTC	CAGGGGTQETQYF
TRBV28	TRBD1	once	TRBJ2-1	TGTGCCAGCAGTTTCCGTCCGGGACAGGGCCCCAATGAGCAGTTCTTC	CASSFRPGQGPNEQFF
TRBV18	-	once	TRBJ2-4	TGTGCCAGCTCACCACCTCCAGGGAAGAACATTCAGTACTTC	CASSPPPGKNIQYF
TRBV21-1	-	-	TRBJ2-1	TGTGCCAGCAGCCCTCAGACAGGCTACAGTGAGCAGTTCTTC	CASSPQTGYSEQFF
TRBV2	TRBD2	-	TRBJ2-5	TGTGCCAGCAGTGAAGCATTCGGGACTAGTGGGGAGACCCAGTACTTC	CASSEAFGTSGETQYF
TRBV19	TRBD2	-	TRBJ2-3	TGTGCCAGTAGTATCAGCGGGAGCCTACTGGGCACAGATACGCAGTATTTT	CASSISGSLLGTDTQYF
TRBV6-6	TRBD1	-	TRBJ2-7	TGTGCCACCCGGGACAGGCACTACGAGCAGTACTTC	CATRDRHYEQYF
TRBV11-3	TRBD2	-	TRBJ2-3	TGTGCCAGCAGCTACTCGGCTAGCGGGACCTCAGATACGCAGTATTTT	CASSYSASGTSDTQYF
TRBV2	TRBD1	few	TRBJ2-7	TGTGCCAGCAGCGGGACAGGGGACTACGAGCAGTACTTC	CASSGTGDYEQYF
TRBV4-1	TRBD1	-	TRBJ1-2	TGCGCCAGCAGCCCCTCGGACAGGGGTTATGGCTACACCTTC	CASSPSDRGYGYTF
TRBV7-3	TRBD2	-	TRBJ2-1	TGTGCCAGCAGCGGGACTAGCGGGAGTCAGTTCTTC	CASSGTSGSQFF
TRBV2	TRBD1	-	TRBJ2-7	TGTGCCAGCGGGGGACAGGGGTCCTACGAGCAGTACTTC	CASGGQGSYEQYF
TRBV5-8	-	few	TRBJ2-3	TGTGCCAGCAGCTTGGGGACACTTAGCACAGATACGCAGTATTTT	CASSLGTLSTDTQYF
TRBV7-2	TRBD1	-	TRBJ2-4	TGTGCCAGCAGCTTAGCGACAGGGGAAAACATTCAGTACTTC	CASSLATGENIQYF
TRBV23-1	-	-	TRBJ2-3	TGCGCCAGCAGTCAATCGACACCCCCGCAAGGTACGCAGTATTTT	CASSQSTPPQGTQYF
TRBV7-3	TRBD1	-	TRBJ1-3	TGTGCCAGCAGCGCGGACAGGGGCTCTGGAAACACCATATATTTT	CASSADRGSGNTIYF
TRBV5-1	-	-	TRBJ1-6	TGCGCCAGCAGCCCGAGTGGCAGGGTGGGATCACCCCTCCACTTT	CASSPSGRVGSPLHF
TRBV10-3	TRBD2	few	TRBJ2-1	TGTGCCATCAGTGGGGGAATAGCGGGAGGGGCTCTTAACAATGAGCAGTTCTTC	CAISGGIAGGALNNEQFF
TRBV12-3/TRBV12-4	-	-	TRBJ2-2	TGTGCCACGGGGACCGGGGAGCTGTTTTTT	CATGTGELFF
TRBV12-5	-	-	TRBJ2-7	TGTGCTAGTGGTTTGGTACTAGCTTCTGGATCTACGGAGCAGTACTTC	CASGLVLASGSTEQYF
TRBV7-8	-	-	TRBJ2-1	TGTGCCAGCAGCGTCCGGGAAACCTTTTACAATGAGCAGTTCTTC	CASSVRETFYNEQFF
TRBV10-3	TRBD1	-	TRBJ1-2	TGTGCCATCAGCCCGGTAGACAGGGGAGAAGAGTATGGCTACACCTTC	CAISPVDRGEEYGYTF